One and the same sample provided the 5 T cell receptor beta chains below, sequenced in a study of shared clonotypes between healthy human individuals. The assay was immunoSEQ multiplex PCR, and TCRdb's table has in-frame clones only and misses some. Here the sample spans roughly 2.5 million clones, roughly 92% being singletons. Source material: naive CD4+ T cells sorted from blood. The subset here: CD45RA+ positively selected. The receptor source for this set is a man between 18 and 35 years old in good health.

V is TRBV5-1 and J is TRBJ2-1, with D tentatively TRBD1 (6 bases). Germline CDR1 SGHRS, CDR2 YFSETQ. Trimming took off 7 bases at V and 2 bases at J, with 13 bases between the two ends. This CDR3 is 14 amino acids long. The CDR3 coding sequence is TGCGCCAGCGCCAAGGGACAACCCTACAATGAGCAGTTCTTC. It translates to CASAKGQPYNEQFF.

For this clone: The junction differs from germline at one of its ends, possibly a read error. This chain connects TRBV7-7 to TRBJ2-7; the D is unclear. The germline V gene has CDR1 SSHAT and CDR2 FNYEAQ (reference sequence). The CDR3 is 13 residues long. In DNA, the CDR3 is TGTGCTAGCAGCTTAGAACAGTCCTACGAGCAGTACTTC. It is translated as CASSLEQSYEQYF.

V and J are TRBV7-9 and TRBJ1-1; D gene uncertain. The CDR3 has 12 amino acids. Trimming stripped 5 bases from V and 11 bases from J, with 15 bases between. Germline assignment: CDR1 SEHNR and CDR2 FQNEAQ (reference sequence). CDR3 in DNA: TGTGCCAGCAGCCCGGGCCCCATTTGGGCTTTCTTT. Amino acids: CASSPGPIWAFF.

In regard to this clone: The sample carries other DNA sequences with the same CDR3. This chain connects TRBV5-4 to TRBJ2-7, with unresolved D. The CDR3 is 12 amino acids. Germline V gives CDR1 SGHNT, CDR2 YYREEE (reference sequence). Trimming pared 2 bases from V and 0 bases from J, leaving 3 bases between. The chain's CDR3 is CASSFDSYEQYF. The CDR3 region has the DNA TGTGCCAGCAGCTTCGACTCCTACGAGCAGTACTTC.

The chain joins TRBV6-6 to TRBJ2-1; 10 bases are a match to TRBD2. The CDR3 consists of 14 residues. V lost 8 bases to trimming and J lost 6 bases; unmatched junction nucleotides: 7. From germline, CDR1 is MNHNY and CDR2 SVGAGI (reference sequence). CDR3 in DNA: TGTGCCAGCGCCCTAGCGGGGGCCTTCAATGAGCAGTTCTTC. Protein product: CASALAGAFNEQFF.